The TCR beta chain described here comes from a study of response to subunit inactivated influenza vaccine. TCRdb used MiXCR to reprocess the RT-PCR reads, holding one entry per CDR3 protein. Altogether hundreds of thousands of distinct CDR3 sequences are present, 25% being singletons, with the ten largest covering about 1.9%. The CDR3 is made up of 15 amino acids. From germline, CDR1 is MNHNS and CDR2 SASEGT. Unmatched junction bases numbered 5, after V lost 7 bases and J lost 0 bases. Study observations and caveats: There was a suggestion from the authors that each seasonal influenza vaccination recruits few new T cells.

Many counts were recorded for this clonotype. No antigen is known for it. This rearrangement joins TRBV6-1 to TRBJ2-1; 8 bases align to TRBD2. The origin of this receptor is a man aged 45 to 65 who received an inactivated influenza vaccine. The sequencing here drew on CD4+ T cells sorted from PBMCs, taken 5 days after vaccination. The CDR3 DNA follows: TGTGCCAGCACCTCGGGGGGGAACTCCTACAATGAGCAGTTCTTC. Its translation: CASTSGGNSYNEQFF.